This T cell receptor beta chain was recovered during a study of T cells in Graves' hyperthyroidism and ophthalmopathy. As for this clonotype: The antigen is undetermined. The CDR3 ends on some other residue instead of the conserved phenylalanine or tryptophan, so this is likely a read error.

There were TCR beta CDR3 regions amplified from RNA transcripts. The HTBI primer set drove a first-round RT-PCR of the TCR CDR3. TCRdb processed the multiplex PCR reads anew with MiXCR; each CDR3 protein has one entry. The sample records approximately 410,000 distinct CDR3 sequences, roughly 13% being singletons. Study-wide results and caveats: Classification by a 13 V-J model distinguished ophthalmopathy from stable hyperthyroidism.

The sequenced material came from blood. The TCR comes from a young woman with Graves' hyperthyroidism.

The CDR3 bases are TGTGCCAGCAGTTACTCGACTTTGGACACCGGGGAGCTGTTTCTT. This sequence encodes CASSYSTLDTGELFL. The chain carries TRBV6-2 or TRBV6-3 and TRBJ2-2, with no clear D. Germline lookup yields CDR1 MNHEY and CDR2 SVGEGT. This CDR3 spans 15 amino acids. Trimming pared 0 bases from V and 3 bases from J, leaving 8 bases between.